Below are 18 T cell receptor beta chains sequenced from a single sample in a study of blood T cell repertoires in COVID-19 (dated by TCRdb to the early 2020s). Library preparation employed the immunoSEQ multiplex PCR assay. The table was pulled from immuneACCESS by TCRdb, which kept in-frame rearrangements only. Such tables lose some clones; where checked, under half of the loss comes from unresolved V genes, and the rest has no known cause. This sample gives approximately 58,000 clones in total; more than 80% of them show up just once. Around a third of the sample rests with the top ten. Sequencing was carried out using peripheral blood. The receptors derive from a man between 60 and 75 years old with COVID-19, enrolled during active disease.

The sample holds a few counts of this clone. The chain employs TRBV6-4 and TRBJ2-1, with a tentative D call TRBD2 (6 bases). Germline V CDR1 and CDR2: MRHNA, SNTAGT. Trimming cost V 6 bases and J 10 bases, with 22 bases left between them. This CDR3 is 15 amino acids long. The CDR3 loop reads CASRVTSLRSGEQFF. The CDR3 DNA reads TGTGCCAGCAGAGTTACTAGCTTACGGTCCGGGGAGCAGTTCTTC.

V is TRBV12-3 or TRBV12-4 and J is TRBJ2-7, with D perhaps TRBD1 (7 bases). V gave up 4 bases and J gave up 3 bases, with 10 bases separating them. The length of the CDR3 is 13 residues. The CDR3 protein is CASSSQGGYEQYF. The CDR3 region has the DNA TGTGCCAGCAGTTCCCAGGGGGGCTACGAGCAGTACTTC.

The chain employs TRBV5-1 and TRBJ1-3; D remains ambiguous. In germline, CDR1 is SGHRS, CDR2 YFSETQ. Trimming removed 9 bases at V and 4 bases at J, with 14 bases between. This CDR3 region has 13 residues. The CDR3 DNA follows: TGCGCCACCCGGGAGGATAGAGGAAACACCATATATTTT. The encoded protein is CATREDRGNTIYF.

The chain combines TRBV27 with TRBJ2-1; a weak D match, TRBD2 (6 bases). Trimming took 0 bases from V and 3 from J, leaving 9 bases between them. Germline CDR1 MNHEY, CDR2 SMNVEV (reference sequence). The CDR3 covers 15 residues. The CDR3 spells CASSLSAGIYNEQFF. The DNA of the CDR3 is TGTGCCAGCAGTTTATCTGCGGGGATCTACAATGAGCAGTTCTTC.

The chain combines TRBV11-3 with TRBJ2-2; TRBD2 might be the D (5 bases). This CDR3 contains 16 residues. The V end was cut by 5 bases, the J end by 0 bases, with 13 bases between. Germline CDR1 SGHNT, CDR2 YENEEA. CDR3 nucleotide sequence: TGTGCCAGCAGCCCAAGACTAAGCGCGAACACCGGGGAGCTGTTTTTT. Its protein product is CASSPRLSANTGELFF.

J is TRBJ2-5 and V is TRBV5-1; D perhaps matches TRBD2 (7 bases). The CDR3 consists of 15 residues. Germline V gene data show CDR1 as SGHRS and CDR2 as YFSETQ. Trimming left V 4 bases short and J 5 bases short, with 18 bases between. Written as DNA, the CDR3 is TGCGCCAGCAGCCCTCGGGATAGGGGGGGCGAGACCCAGTACTTC. Its translation: CASSPRDRGGETQYF.

The V call is TRBV2, the J call TRBJ2-2; the D is unclear. The CDR3 covers 13 residues. The ends were cut back, 6 bases at V and 6 bases at J, with 11 bases in the middle. CDR1 is SNHLY, CDR2 FYNNEI, per germline. The CDR3 DNA sequence: TGTGCCAGCAGGATTATACTGTCCGGGGAGCTGTTTTTT. It specifies CASRIILSGELFF.

The rearrangement links TRBV12-2 to TRBJ2-3; TRBD2 is taken as the D call from the table, unchecked against the DNA. TRBV12-2 is an annotated pseudogene. The CDR3 spans 16 residues. The CDR3, as DNA: TGTGCAAGTCGCTTAGCGGGACTAGGAAGCACAGATACGCAGTATTTT. Protein: CASRLAGLGSTDTQYF.

This rearrangement joins TRBV2 to TRBJ1-5; D is perhaps TRBD1 (5 bases). Germline lookup yields CDR1 SNHLY and CDR2 FYNNEI. This CDR3 has 14 amino acids. Trimming shortened V by 3 bases and J by 2 bases, and 8 bases separated the two germline ends. CDR3 in DNA: TGTGCCAGCAGTGAGGGGGGTCGCAATCAGCCCCAGCATTTT. Its translation is CASSEGGRNQPQHF.

V gene TRBV7-9 combines with J gene TRBJ2-7; 8 nucleotides align to TRBD2. The CDR3 contains 15 residues. Germline CDR1 reads SEHNR; CDR2 reads FQNEAQ (reference sequence). The V gene end was trimmed by 7 bases and the J gene end by 6 bases; junction bases not matched to a gene: 14. The CDR3 protein is CASMNGGLDLGEQYF. Written as DNA, the CDR3 is TGTGCCAGCATGAATGGGGGACTAGATCTTGGCGAGCAGTACTTC.

This clone was recorded a few times. This chain joins TRBV5-1 and TRBJ2-6; 9 nucleotides match TRBD1. V gave up 1 base and J gave up 1 base; unmatched junction bases: 9. In germline, CDR1 is SGHRS, CDR2 YFSETQ. The CDR3 is 19 residues long. The CDR3 sequence is CASSLMSTGGASGANVLTF. CDR3 in DNA: TGCGCCAGCAGCTTGATGTCTACAGGGGGCGCATCTGGGGCCAACGTCCTGACTTTC.

This clone has just one count. The rearrangement links TRBV5-8 to TRBJ1-5; D is undetermined. Looked up from germline, CDR1 is SGHTS and CDR2 is YDEGEE. This CDR3 is built from 17 residues. Trimming pared 1 base from V and 4 bases from J, leaving 18 bases between. The CDR3, as DNA: TGTGCCAGCAGCTTGCTAGCGGGCCCCTACCGTAATCAGCCCCAGCATTTT. As protein: CASSLLAGPYRNQPQHF.

The chain combines TRBV7-6 with TRBJ1-4; unclear D gene. The length of the CDR3 is 15 residues. The V and J ends lost 1 base and 0 bases respectively, with 6 bases between them. In germline, CDR1 is SGHVS, CDR2 FNYEAQ. CDR3 sequence reads: CASSLGVATNEKLFF. In DNA, the CDR3 is TGTGCCAGCAGCTTAGGAGTAGCAACTAATGAAAAACTGTTTTTT.

This clone has just a few counts. This chain links TRBV10-3 with TRBJ2-3, with 12 bases fitting TRBD2. CDR1 ENHRY and CDR2 SYGVKD come from the germline V gene. V lost 7 bases and J lost 2; bases outside the gene matches: 4. This CDR3 spans 15 amino acids. The CDR3 loop reads CAINGLAGNTDTQYF. The CDR3 nucleotides are TGTGCCATCAACGGACTAGCGGGGAACACAGATACGCAGTATTTT.

This chain uses TRBV9 with TRBJ1-1; D might be TRBD1 (5 bases). The germline V gene has CDR1 SGDLS and CDR2 YYNGEE. V lost 0 bases and J lost 5, with 8 bases in between. This CDR3 is 13 amino acids long. This chain's CDR3 is CASSVEGRTEAFF. CDR3 nucleotides: TGTGCCAGCAGCGTAGAGGGGAGGACTGAAGCTTTCTTT.

The gene calls are TRBV7-9 and TRBJ2-3, with unresolved D. The V gene's germline CDR1 is SEHNR and CDR2 FQNEAQ (reference sequence). Trimming took off 3 bases at V and 2 bases at J, with 12 bases between the two ends. This CDR3 comprises 15 residues. The CDR3 DNA follows: TGTGCCAGCAGCTTTCTTAGCCATCCCACAGATACGCAGTATTTT. This sequence encodes CASSFLSHPTDTQYF.

The chain carries TRBV30 and TRBJ1-1, with D tentatively TRBD1 (6 bases). V gave up 3 bases and J gave up 0 bases, with 14 bases separating them. The V gene's germline CDR1 is GTSNPN and CDR2 SVGIG (reference sequence). This CDR3 has 15 amino acids. The CDR3 DNA reads TGTGCCTGGAGGGTGGTCGGACAGATGAACACTGAAGCTTTCTTT. Residues: CAWRVVGQMNTEAFF.

The rearrangement uses TRBV25-1 and TRBJ2-2; 12 bases map to TRBD1. V lost 5 bases, J lost 9 bases, and 16 bases stayed unmatched. CDR1 and CDR2 from the germline V gene are MGHDK and SYGVNS. The CDR3 covers 18 residues. The CDR3, as DNA: TGTGCCAGCAGTTCAAGGACCCGGGGACAGGGGGCTGATCGGGAGCTGTTTTTT. Protein: CASSSRTRGQGADRELFF.